Shown below are 17 T cell receptor beta chains from a single sample sequenced in a study of T cells in Graves' hyperthyroidism and ophthalmopathy. It was RNA transcripts that yielded the amplified TCR beta CDR3 regions. HTBI primers were the set used in a first-round RT-PCR of the TCR CDR3. TCRdb reprocessed the multiplex PCR reads with MiXCR, giving one entry per CDR3 protein. The data show roughly 750,000 distinct CDR3 sequences, with 16% seen just once and approximately 8.4% held by the top ten. The sequenced sample consisted of blood. The receptors come from a man younger than 35 with Graves' hyperthyroidism.

This clonotype was seen at least ten times. The rearrangement joins TRBV5-1 to TRBJ2-1; D may be TRBD2 (5 bases). The V and J ends lost 1 base and 5 bases respectively, with 16 bases between them. The CDR3 sequence is 16 residues long. Per the germline V gene, CDR1 is SGHRS and CDR2 is YFSETQ. CDR3 DNA: TGCGCCAGCAGCTTGAAGGCCAACTTGAGGGACAATGAGCAGTTCTTC. It specifies CASSLKANLRDNEQFF.

The chain employs TRBV7-8 and TRBJ1-1, with 11 bases fitting TRBD1. Germline assignment: CDR1 SGHVS and CDR2 FQNEAQ. V shed 5 bases, J shed 5 bases, and the junction held 10 bases outside the gene matches. There are 16 residues in the CDR3. The CDR3, as DNA: TGTGCCAGCAGCCCCTCCGGGACAGGGGGTAGGACTGAAGCTTTCTTT. This sequence encodes CASSPSGTGGRTEAFF.

This clonotype has at least ten counts. This chain uses TRBV10-3 with TRBJ2-3, with 11 bases aligning to TRBD2. The CDR3 runs to 17 residues. Germline CDR1 is ENHRY and CDR2 is SYGVKD. After removal of 3 bases from V and 2 bases from J, the junction contained 7 bases not matched to a gene. The CDR3 bases are TGTGCCATCAGTGAAGATAGCGGGAGGGCCGTCACAGATACGCAGTATTTT. Its protein is CAISEDSGRAVTDTQYF.

This clonotype was seen a few times. The V and J genes are TRBV15 and TRBJ2-3, with TRBD1 identical over 8 bases. The germline V gene encodes CDR1 LNHNV and CDR2 YYDKDF (reference sequence). The V segment lost 2 bases and the J segment 2 bases; nucleotides outside the gene matches: 6. CDR3 length: 16 residues. CDR3 DNA: TGTGCCACCAGCAGAATAGACAGGGGAACCACAGATACGCAGTATTTT. Protein sequence: CATSRIDRGTTDTQYF.

The chain links TRBV20-1 to TRBJ2-7; 8 bases align to TRBD1. The germline gives CDR1 DFQATT, CDR2 SNEGSKA (reference sequence). This CDR3 has 13 amino acids. Germline trimming cut 5 bases from V and 6 bases from J; bases unmatched to any gene: 9. CDR3 in amino acids: CSARSTGAREQYF. CDR3 coding DNA: TGCAGTGCTCGGTCGACAGGGGCACGCGAGCAGTACTTC.

Comment on this clonotype: A much larger clone differs by one base, so this may be a read error. The chain employs TRBV28 and TRBJ1-4; a possible D gene is TRBD1 (5 bases). The CDR3 sequence is 15 residues long. Germline CDR1 and CDR2: MDHEN and SYDVKM. V was clipped by 3 bases and J by 3 bases, with 11 bases between them. CDR3 DNA: TGTGCCAGCAGTTTCGGGGGTCGGCCTAATGAAAAACTGTTTTTT. Amino acids: CASSFGGRPNEKLFF.

This clonotype was seen at least ten times. This chain links TRBV7-2 with TRBJ2-1; TRBD2 matches 13 bases. This CDR3 contains 16 residues. CDR1 is SGHTA, CDR2 FQGNSA, per germline. Unmatched junction bases numbered 10, after V lost 6 bases and J lost 8 bases. The CDR3 spells CASSRTSGSLWDEQFF. CDR3 in DNA: TGTGCCAGCAGTCGGACTAGCGGGAGCCTCTGGGATGAGCAGTTCTTC.

The J gene is TRBJ2-1, the V gene TRBV10-3; D may be TRBD2 (5 bases). Germline V gives CDR1 ENHRY, CDR2 SYGVKD. This CDR3 has 12 amino acids. In DNA form, the CDR3 reads TGTGCTGCACGGGATTCCTACAATGAGCAGTTCTTC. This codes for CAARDSYNEQFF.

This clonotype was seen at least ten times. The chain links TRBV7-2 to TRBJ2-3; D gene ambiguous. The CDR3 extends over 13 amino acids. Germline V gene sequence: CDR1 SGHTA, CDR2 FQGNSA. The V end lost 2 bases, the J end lost 7 bases, and 10 bases lay between the germline ends. The CDR3 nucleotides read TGTGCCAGCAGCTTACCGGTTGTAAATACGCAGTATTTT. Translated: CASSLPVVNTQYF.

This clonotype was counted between two and nine times. V is TRBV15 and J is TRBJ2-1, with 12 bases lining up with TRBD2. The CDR3 length is 16 residues. With V trimmed by 7 bases and J by 0 bases, 4 bases remained unmatched. In germline, CDR1 is LNHNV, CDR2 YYDKDF (reference sequence). The CDR3 here is CATTSGRGFSYNEQFF. Written as DNA, the CDR3 is TGTGCCACCACTAGCGGGAGGGGATTCTCCTACAATGAGCAGTTCTTC.

A single count supports this clonotype. The chain couples TRBV4-2 to TRBJ2-5, with 14 bases identical to TRBD2. Trimming removed 4 bases from V and 4 bases from J; junction bases left unmatched: 5. Germline-derived CDR1 and CDR2 are LGHNA and YNFKEQ. This CDR3 contains 16 residues. For the CDR3, the DNA is TGTGCCAGCAGCCGAGGGACTAGCGGGAGTAGAGAGACCCAGTACTTC. It is translated as CASSRGTSGSRETQYF.

There are many counts of this clonotype. The rearrangement joins TRBV7-3 to TRBJ2-5; the match to TRBD1 covers 9 bases. The CDR3 contains 14 residues. Unmatched junction bases numbered 1, after V lost 0 bases and J lost 5 bases. Looked up from germline, CDR1 is SGHTA and CDR2 is FQGTGA. This CDR3 reads CASSLTDRGETQYF. CDR3 bases: TGTGCCAGCAGCTTAACGGACAGGGGCGAGACCCAGTACTTC.

The chain combines TRBV25-1 with TRBJ1-1, with 7 bases identical to TRBD1. The CDR3 is made up of 15 amino acids. V shed 4 bases and J 3 bases; nucleotides not matched to a gene: 8. Germline loops: CDR1 MGHDK, CDR2 SYGVNS. The CDR3 DNA sequence: TGTGCCAGCAGTGCCACCGCAACAGGGGACACTGAAGCTTTCTTT. It yields the protein CASSATATGDTEAFF.

The chain recombines TRBV28 with TRBJ1-2, with D maybe TRBD1 (6 bases). Germline loops: CDR1 MDHEN, CDR2 SYDVKM. CDR3 length equals 15 residues. The V and J ends lost 3 bases and 2 bases respectively, with 13 bases between them. CDR3 region: CASSFAPQGNYGYTF. CDR3 DNA sequence: TGTGCCAGCAGTTTTGCGCCCCAGGGGAACTATGGCTACACCTTC.

This clonotype was seen many times. The chain recombines TRBV7-8 with TRBJ1-1, with 7 bases lining up with TRBD1. Germline V gene lookup returns CDR1 SGHVS and CDR2 FQNEAQ. V lost 5 bases, J lost 1 base, and 4 bases stayed unmatched. The CDR3 has 14 amino acids. The CDR3 region has the DNA TGTGCCAGCAGCCCGTACAGGGGGAACACTGAAGCTTTCTTT. Its protein is CASSPYRGNTEAFF.

This rearrangement joins TRBV12-5 to TRBJ2-1; D unclear. V lost 5 bases to trimming and J lost 6 bases, with 8 bases between them. The CDR3 consists of 12 residues. CDR1 and CDR2 (germline): LGHNT, FRNRAP. For the CDR3, the DNA is TGTGCTAGTGGTCCCGGGCTCAATGAGCAGTTCTTC. This encodes CASGPGLNEQFF.

The chain is built from TRBV7-2 and TRBJ1-6; D not certain. This CDR3 comprises 13 residues. The ends were cut back, 5 bases at V and 6 bases at J, with 8 bases in the middle. Germline CDR1 is SGHTA and CDR2 is FQGNSA. The CDR3 is CASSTGINSPLHF. The CDR3 region has the DNA TGTGCCAGCAGCACCGGGATTAATTCACCCCTCCACTTT.